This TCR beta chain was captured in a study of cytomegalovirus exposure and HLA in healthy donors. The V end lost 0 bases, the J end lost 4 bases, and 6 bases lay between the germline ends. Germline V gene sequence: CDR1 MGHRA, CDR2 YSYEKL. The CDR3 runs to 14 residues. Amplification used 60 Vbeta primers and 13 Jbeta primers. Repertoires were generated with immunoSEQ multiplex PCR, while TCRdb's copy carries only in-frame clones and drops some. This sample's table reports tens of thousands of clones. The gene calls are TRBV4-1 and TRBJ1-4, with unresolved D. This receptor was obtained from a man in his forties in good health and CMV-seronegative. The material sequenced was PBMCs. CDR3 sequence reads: CASSQEHVNEKLFF. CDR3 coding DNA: TGCGCCAGCAGCCAAGAACACGTTAATGAAAAACTGTTTTTT.